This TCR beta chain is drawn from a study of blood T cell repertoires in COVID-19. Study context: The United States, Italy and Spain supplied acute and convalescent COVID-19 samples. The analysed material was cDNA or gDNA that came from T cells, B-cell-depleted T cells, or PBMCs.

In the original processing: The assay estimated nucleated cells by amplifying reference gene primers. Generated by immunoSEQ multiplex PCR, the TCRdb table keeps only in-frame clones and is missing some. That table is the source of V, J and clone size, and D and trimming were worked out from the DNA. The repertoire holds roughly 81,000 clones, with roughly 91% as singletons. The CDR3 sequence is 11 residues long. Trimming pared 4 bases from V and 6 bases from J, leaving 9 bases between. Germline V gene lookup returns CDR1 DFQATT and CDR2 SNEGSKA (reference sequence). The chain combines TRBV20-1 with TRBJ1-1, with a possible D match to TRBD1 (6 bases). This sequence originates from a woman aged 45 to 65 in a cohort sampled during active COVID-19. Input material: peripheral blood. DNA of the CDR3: TGCAGTGCTACTCCAGGGGCTGAAGCTTTCTTT. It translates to CSATPGAEAFF.